Presented here are 22 T cell receptor beta chains from one specimen sequenced in a study of identical twins (dated by TCRdb to about 2016). Libraries were made using 5' RACE. TCRdb lists the instrument as Illumina HiSeq 2000. TCRdb ran its own pipeline on the public reads, namely fastp trimming at Q25 and MiXCR clone calling, and kept in-frame beta chains. Each record represents a unique CDR3 protein, reported with the most common genes and DNA among its rows. This sample has 550,000 to 700,000 distinct CDR3 sequences in its table, and around 21% of those were observed once. The leading ten clones occupy 4% to 5.5% of the sample. These data were also filed under a second study, of T cells expressing NK-cell markers.

The sequencing input was PBMCs. The source of these receptors is a woman under 30 in good health.

The rearrangement links TRBV20-1 to TRBJ2-1; no firm D call. Trimming removed 3 bases at V and 5 bases at J, with 5 bases between. The CDR3 has 11 amino acids. Germline-derived CDR1 and CDR2 are DFQATT and SNEGSKA (reference sequence). As DNA, the CDR3 is TGCAGTGCTAGTACTAACAATGAGCAGTTCTTC. It codes for CSASTNNEQFF.

The chain recombines TRBV20-1 with TRBJ1-4, with TRBD1 identical over 8 bases. Germline V gene sequence: CDR1 DFQATT, CDR2 SNEGSKA (reference sequence). Trimming took 5 bases from V and 2 from J; bases not matched to a gene: 10. CDR3 length equals 16 residues. The CDR3: CSAPGTGWATNEKLFF. CDR3 coding DNA: TGCAGTGCTCCCGGGACAGGATGGGCCACTAATGAAAAACTGTTTTTT.

At least ten counts were recorded for this clonotype. The V and J genes are TRBV7-8 and TRBJ1-3; D uncertain. CDR3 length: 14 amino acids. The germline V gene has CDR1 SGHVS and CDR2 FQNEAQ. Trimming removed 2 bases from V and 1 base from J, with 6 bases in between. CDR3 nucleotide sequence: TGTGCCAGCAGCTTACTTGATTCTGGAAACACCATATATTTT. As protein: CASSLLDSGNTIYF.

V gene TRBV11-2 combines with J gene TRBJ2-7; TRBD1 matches at 7 bases. The CDR3 sequence is 15 residues long. Germline V gene data show CDR1 as SGHAT and CDR2 as FQNNGV. V lost 4 bases to trimming and J lost 4 bases; unmatched junction nucleotides: 10. In DNA form, the CDR3 reads TGTGCCAGCAGCTACGGGTGGGGACAGCTTTACGAGCAGTACTTC. As protein: CASSYGWGQLYEQYF.

Worth noting for this clonotype: A much bigger clone sits one base away, suggesting this may be a read error. The chain is built from TRBV6-1 and TRBJ2-5, with 13 bases identical to TRBD2. With 1 base clipped from V and 4 bases from J, the junction kept 3 bases outside the gene matches. This CDR3 has 16 amino acids. Germline V gene data show CDR1 as MNHNS and CDR2 as SASEGT. The CDR3, as DNA: TGTGCCAGCAGTGAAGGGACTAGCGGGGGCCTAGAGACCCAGTACTTC. Translation gives CASSEGTSGGLETQYF.

The chain recombines TRBV5-1 with TRBJ2-7; D possibly uses TRBD1 or TRBD2 (6 bases each). The length of the CDR3 is 15 residues. The V and J ends lost 1 base and 4 bases respectively, with 15 bases between them. Germline CDR1 is SGHRS and CDR2 is YFSETQ. The CDR3 is CASSLRSGGRYEQYF. The CDR3 coding sequence is TGCGCCAGCAGCTTGAGATCCGGGGGCAGGTACGAGCAGTACTTC.

The chain joins TRBV12-3 or TRBV12-4 to TRBJ2-7; weak D call: TRBD1 (5 bases). This CDR3 region has 12 residues. The V and J ends lost 6 bases and 8 bases respectively, with 14 bases between them. The CDR3 DNA follows: TGTGCCAGCAGCCCCGACAGTGCCCAGCAGTACTTC. Translation: CASSPDSAQQYF.

The chain has TRBV20-1 and TRBJ1-2; D might be TRBD1 (6 bases). Germline CDR1 reads DFQATT; CDR2 reads SNEGSKA (reference sequence). The ends were cut back, 1 base at V and 6 bases at J, with 9 bases in the middle. The CDR3 totals 12 residues. CDR3 sequence: CSARGTDNGYTF. As DNA, the CDR3 is TGCAGTGCTAGAGGGACAGATAATGGCTACACCTTC.

The table lists this clonotype with a few counts. The chain joins TRBV12-3 or TRBV12-4 to TRBJ2-1; 9 positions match TRBD2. CDR3 length: 16 residues. Trimming at V came to 7 bases and at J to 9 bases, leaving 16 bases not matched to a gene. CDR3 DNA sequence: TGTGCCAGCACCCAGAGCGGGAGGTTTTTTGGCGGTGAGCAGTTCTTC. The encoded protein is CASTQSGRFFGGEQFF.

The rearrangement uses TRBV5-1 and TRBJ2-5; D perhaps matches TRBD2 (5 bases). V was trimmed by 0 bases and J by 5 bases, leaving 8 bases between them. In germline, CDR1 is SGHRS, CDR2 YFSETQ. The CDR3 consists of 13 residues. CDR3 loop: CASSLGRTETQYF. The CDR3 nucleotides read TGCGCCAGCAGCTTGGGGCGGACTGAGACCCAGTACTTC.

The J gene is TRBJ2-6, the V gene TRBV7-8; 11 bases agree with TRBD1. Per the germline V gene, CDR1 is SGHVS and CDR2 is FQNEAQ. This CDR3 has 18 amino acids. J gave up 1 base and V 4 bases, and 6 bases lay outside the gene matches. Here the CDR3 reads CASSSRTGGASGANVLTF. CDR3 in DNA: TGTGCCAGCAGCTCTCGGACAGGGGGCGCTTCTGGGGCCAACGTCCTGACTTTC.

This clonotype was seen a handful of times. This chain connects TRBV5-1 to TRBJ2-7; 8 bases align to TRBD1. CDR1 and CDR2 from the germline V gene are SGHRS and YFSETQ. V trimming: 4 bases; J trimming: 5 bases; junction bases outside the gene matches: 8. CDR3 length: 14 residues. Here the CDR3 reads CASSSGQGIHEQYF. The CDR3 DNA reads as TGCGCCAGCAGCAGCGGACAGGGAATCCACGAGCAGTACTTC. The full variable domain, completed using reference TRBV5-1 and TRBJ2-7, is KAGVTQTPRYLIKTRGQQVTLSCSPISGHRSVSWYQQTPGQGLQFLFEYFSETQRNKGNFPGRFSGRQFSNSRSEMNVSTLELGDSALYLCASSSGQGIHEQYFGPGTRLTVT.

V gene TRBV5-1 combines with J gene TRBJ2-5; D call uncertain. The germline gives CDR1 SGHRS, CDR2 YFSETQ. Trimming took 3 bases from V and 9 from J, leaving 15 bases between them. This CDR3 comprises 13 residues. CDR3 sequence (DNA): TGCGCCAGCAGCTCTACCCAGATGGGGTCCCAGTACTTC. This encodes CASSSTQMGSQYF.

This clonotype was counted a few times. The J gene is TRBJ2-7, the V gene TRBV29-1; weak D call: TRBD2 (6 bases). V lost 4 bases, J lost 4 bases, and 17 bases lay in between. Looked up from germline, CDR1 is SQVTM and CDR2 is ANQGSEA. The CDR3 loop spans 14 amino acids. DNA for the CDR3: TGCAGCGTTGGGCCCGAGGAGGGTTTGTACGAGCAGTACTTC. The encoded protein is CSVGPEEGLYEQYF.

This clonotype has a handful of counts. This sequence joins TRBV20-1 and TRBJ2-1; D is unclear. V was trimmed by 6 bases and J by 0 bases, leaving 15 bases between them. CDR3 size: 15 residues. CDR1 is DFQATT and CDR2 is SNEGSKA in the germline V gene (reference sequence). Here the CDR3 DNA reads TGCAGTGCAACCGAAACACCGAGCTCCTACAATGAGCAGTTCTTC. This encodes CSATETPSSYNEQFF.

This clonotype was seen only a few times. The chain couples TRBV29-1 to TRBJ2-2, with 7 bases lining up with TRBD1. CDR1 is SQVTM and CDR2 is ANQGSEA in the germline V gene. The CDR3 covers 14 residues. V dropped 4 bases and J dropped 8; count of bases not matched to a gene: 10. The CDR3 nucleotides read TGCAGCGTTGTCGGGGACAGACGACTTGGGGAGCTGTTTTTT. It is translated as CSVVGDRRLGELFF.

The J gene is TRBJ2-7, the V gene TRBV7-2; maybe TRBD1 (5 bases). CDR1 is SGHTA and CDR2 is FQGNSA in the germline V gene. This CDR3 has 16 amino acids. The V end was cut by 5 bases, the J end by 5 bases, with 22 bases between. CDR3 coding DNA: TGTGCCAGCAGCCTCCTTCCTCTTGGAAGGGGTGACGAGCAGTACTTC. Protein: CASSLLPLGRGDEQYF.

The rearrangement uses TRBV18 and TRBJ2-7; D is undetermined. V was pared by 3 bases and J by 5 bases, with 11 bases between. The CDR3 runs to 13 residues. The germline CDR1 and CDR2 sequences are KGHSH and LQKENI. The CDR3, as DNA: TGTGCCAGCTCACCGGGCCTGGTCGACGAGCAGTACTTC. Its translation is CASSPGLVDEQYF.

At least ten counts were recorded for this clonotype. The chain has TRBV6-5 and TRBJ2-7; 9 bases are shared with TRBD1. The germline gives CDR1 MNHEY, CDR2 SVGAGI. The CDR3 extends over 15 amino acids. V lost 4 bases to trimming and J lost 3 bases; unmatched junction nucleotides: 7. CDR3 sequence reads: CASSFKGTGNYEQYF. As DNA, the CDR3 is TGTGCCAGCAGTTTTAAGGGGACAGGGAACTACGAGCAGTACTTC.

This clonotype has a handful of counts. This chain joins TRBV20-1 and TRBJ2-2; tentatively, D is TRBD1 (6 bases). The CDR3 has 12 residues. The V end was cut by 5 bases, the J end by 6 bases, with 10 bases between. Germline CDR1 is DFQATT and CDR2 is SNEGSKA (reference sequence). CDR3 nucleotide sequence: TGCAGTGCTCCGAAGGGGGCCGGGGAGCTGTTTTTT. Residues: CSAPKGAGELFF.

The chain combines TRBV12-3 or TRBV12-4 with TRBJ2-7, with D possibly TRBD2 on 6 matching bases. CDR3 length: 14 amino acids. V lost 3 bases and J lost 3, with 12 bases in between. The DNA of the CDR3 is TGTGCCAGCAGTTTTAACCGGGGGATCTACGAGCAGTACTTC. Residues: CASSFNRGIYEQYF.

This clonotype was observed a handful of times. This chain links TRBV7-8 with TRBJ2-2; a possible D gene is TRBD2 (6 bases). Germline V gene sequence: CDR1 SGHVS, CDR2 FQNEAQ. V lost 8 bases to trimming and J lost 7 bases, with 20 bases between them. The CDR3 runs 15 residues. The CDR3 sequence: CASVLTVGGGGELFF. DNA of the CDR3: TGTGCCAGCGTCCTGACGGTCGGGGGTGGCGGGGAGCTGTTTTTT.